The rows below give T cell receptor beta chains drawn from one sample of a study of graft-versus-host responses after intestinal transplantation. Assay used: immunoSEQ multiplex PCR; TCRdb lists only in-frame clones, some missing. The profile shows more than 95,000 clones, 87% of them singletons. No antigen is known for these receptors. The sequencing here drew on unstimulated CD4+ T cells sorted from spleen or lymph node cells, taken before intestinal transplant. These receptors all come from a human donor who received an intestinal transplant. Both conserved end residues are part of each CDR3. D genes are given only for firm matches.

V gene | D gene | CDR3 protein
TRBV2 | NA | CASSASLPTNEKLFF
TRBV10-3 | NA | CACRKGPEQPQHF
TRBV18 | TRBD1 | CASSPPRDRGAYNEQFF
TRBV10-3 | TRBD1 | CAIKGTEKAFF
TRBV27 | NA | CASSLGRVDSPLHF
TRBV5-5 | NA | CASSLQGPYEQYF
TRBV2 | NA | CASSGARGAGELFF
TRBV6-6 | NA | CASSYREINEQYF
TRBV5-1 | NA | CASSLVLGDQETQYF
TRBV7-7 | TRBD2 | CASSLELAGGPNTGELFF
TRBV2 | NA | CASNRGTTFTGELFF
TRBV11-2 | TRBD1 | CASSPGQGDQPQHF
TRBV18 | TRBD2 | CASSPRLAGGAPNTGELFF
TRBV7-6 | NA | CASSLAGPSGNTIYF
TRBV7-3 | NA | CASSLTGDEETQYF
TRBV19 | NA | CASSTPDTEAFF
TRBV4-1 | TRBD1 | CASRPFDRGTEAFF
TRBV7-6 | TRBD2 | CASRSQAGAGYNEQFF
TRBV4-1 | NA | CASSQDPWGRNYGYTF
TRBV11-2 | TRBD1 | CASSFDRGGWLNTEAFF
TRBV5-1 | NA | CASSFGTLSNYGYTF
TRBV5-6 | NA | CASSGPGTKETQYF
TRBV6-5 | NA | CASSYDVWTAYGYTF
TRBV6-4 | TRBD2 | CASSLTYLAGGWQETQYF
TRBV6-5 | NA | CASSYFPGDYGYTF
TRBV5-1 | TRBD1 | CASSEQGVGQPQHF
TRBV6-5 | NA | CASSSLGGGTETQYF
TRBV5-6 | TRBD2 | CASTTYRLADEQFF
TRBV2 | TRBD1 | CASRPGTGADTQYF
TRBV11-2 | NA | CASSLGGFNYGYTF
TRBV5-6 | TRBD1 | CASSLRGPGNTIYF
TRBV28 | TRBD2 | CASSLPMGLAGVSGELFF
TRBV5-1 | NA | CASSLSGASKNFQYF
TRBV13 | NA | CASSGPQGFYEQYF
TRBV6-5 | TRBD2 | CASSYSQGGDIQYF
TRBV10-2 | NA | CASSEIHKYEQYF
TRBV6-1 | TRBD1 | CASRDRGPSNQPQHF
TRBV7-3 | NA | CASSLTDRWDEQFF
TRBV7-2 | NA | CASSLDRAETQYF
TRBV29-1 | NA | CSAGAEAFF
TRBV7-6 | TRBD2 | CASSLEASGRGETQYF
TRBV18 | NA | CASSPPGTDRTDTQYF
TRBV11-1 | NA | CASSFGHQYNEQFF
TRBV29-1 | TRBD1 | CSVAGQAIEAFF
TRBV5-5 | NA | CASSLGGIGNTIYF
TRBV28 | NA | CASSPTWGRRNQPQHF
TRBV18 | TRBD2 | CASSPLLAGGLEQYF
TRBV11-2 | TRBD1 | CASSISTSQGTDTQYF
TRBV11-2 | TRBD2 | CASSWTSVVGELFF
TRBV7-9 | TRBD1 | CASSLGAGGGNEQFF
TRBV7-6 | NA | CASSQPQGGEQYF